A single sample is the source of the 17 T cell receptor beta chains below, sequenced in a study of PD-1 blockade in mismatch repair-deficient tumors. Profiling relied on immunoSEQ multiplex PCR, and the TCRdb table lists in-frame clones only, not all of them. The table shows some 120,000 clones, with more than 60% occurring only once. The material sequenced was peripheral blood, taken approximately 60 weeks after starting pembrolizumab. The receptors originated from an adult with mismatch repair-deficient cancer.

J is TRBJ2-1 and V is TRBV5-5; D is unresolved. Germline CDR1 is SGHKS and CDR2 is YYEKEE (reference sequence). Trimming cost V 0 bases and J 0 bases, with 7 bases left between them. This CDR3 has 15 amino acids. Here the CDR3 reads CASSLGRLSYNEQFF. The CDR3 region has the DNA TGTGCCAGCAGCTTGGGACGGCTCTCCTACAATGAGCAGTTCTTC.

The rearrangement joins TRBV14 to TRBJ2-1; 12 bases are shared with TRBD1. Germline CDR1 is SGHDN and CDR2 is FVKESK. Germline trimming cut 4 bases from V and 9 bases from J; bases unmatched to any gene: 7. The CDR3 runs 15 residues. CDR3: CASSPRGTGGLEQFF. The DNA for the CDR3 is TGTGCCAGCAGCCCCCGAGGGACAGGGGGCCTTGAGCAGTTCTTC. The full variable domain, completed using reference TRBV14 and TRBJ2-1, is EAGVTQFPSHSVIEKGQTVTLRCDPISGHDNLYWYRRVMGKEIKFLLHFVKESKQDESGMPNNRFLAERTGGTYSTLKVQPAELEDSGVYFCASSPRGTGGLEQFFGPGTRLTVL.

The V and J genes are TRBV2 and TRBJ1-3; 7 nucleotides agree with TRBD1. Germline V lookup: CDR1 SNHLY, CDR2 FYNNEI. The CDR3 extends over 17 amino acids. With 0 bases clipped from V and 0 bases from J, the junction kept 5 bases outside the gene matches. CDR3 DNA sequence: TGTGCCAGCAGTGAAGCAACAGGGGTTGGCTCTGGAAACACCATATATTTT. This translates into CASSEATGVGSGNTIYF.

This chain uses TRBV9 with TRBJ2-7; D unresolved. Germline CDR1 SGDLS, CDR2 YYNGEE. V lost 2 bases, J lost 2 bases, and 8 bases lay in between. The CDR3 runs to 13 residues. The DNA for the CDR3 is TGTGCCAGCAGCGTTCCTCATCCCTACGAGCAGTACTTC. The encoded protein is CASSVPHPYEQYF.

This clone was found once. The V and J genes are TRBV7-8 and TRBJ2-1, with 7 nucleotides matching TRBD1. With 4 bases clipped from V and 1 base from J, the junction kept 13 bases outside the gene matches. Germline lookup yields CDR1 SGHVS and CDR2 FQNEAQ. CDR3 size: 18 residues. CDR3 residues: CASSSRRGRFLSYNEQFF. The CDR3 bases are TGTGCCAGCAGCTCCCGAAGGGGGCGATTCCTTTCCTACAATGAGCAGTTCTTC. The full variable domain, rest sourced from reference TRBV7-8 and TRBJ2-1, is GAGVSQSPRYKVAKRGQDVALRCDPISGHVSLFWYQQALGQGPEFLTYFQNEAQLDKSGLPSDRFFAERPEGSVSTLKIQRTQQEDSAVYLCASSSRRGRFLSYNEQFFGPGTRLTVL.

This clone was found once. V usage is TRBV27 and J usage is TRBJ2-1; 9 positions match TRBD2. Germline CDR1 is MNHEY and CDR2 is SMNVEV (reference sequence). The length of the CDR3 is 17 residues. V trimming: 2 bases; J trimming: 1 base; junction bases outside the gene matches: 6. The CDR3 sequence is CASSLPPTSGSYNEQFF. The CDR3 bases are TGTGCCAGCAGTTTACCCCCCACTAGCGGGTCCTACAATGAGCAGTTCTTC.

The chain couples TRBV15 to TRBJ1-5; D might be TRBD1 (5 bases). Trimming cost V 2 bases and J 1 base, with 12 bases left between them. Germline assignment: CDR1 LNHNV and CDR2 YYDKDF (reference sequence). CDR3 length: 16 residues. The CDR3 sequence is CATSRTPWDSNQPQHF. CDR3 in DNA: TGTGCCACCAGCAGAACGCCATGGGACAGCAATCAGCCCCAGCATTTT.

V usage is TRBV4-1 and J usage is TRBJ1-5, with D possibly being TRBD1 (5 bases). The V gene lost 0 bases and the J gene lost 7 bases, with 10 bases spanning the gap. The CDR3 totals 14 residues. The germline gives CDR1 MGHRA, CDR2 YSYEKL. CDR3 region: CASSQERRGQPQHF. In nucleotides, the CDR3 is TGCGCCAGCAGCCAAGAAAGAAGGGGCCAGCCCCAGCATTTT.

The chain is built from TRBV7-9 and TRBJ1-2, with D tentatively TRBD1 (5 bases). The CDR3 is 15 amino acids. Germline CDR1 reads SEHNR; CDR2 reads FQNEAQ (reference sequence). Trimming stripped 5 bases from V and 8 bases from J, with 21 bases between. CDR3 in amino acids: CASSPLTSRWGGYTF. The CDR3 nucleotides read TGTGCCAGCAGCCCACTTACTTCGAGGTGGGGGGGCTACACCTTC.

This chain links TRBV7-9 with TRBJ1-5, with D possibly matching TRBD1 (5 bases). V was shortened by 1 base and J by 4 bases, with 8 bases between the two germline ends. CDR1 is SEHNR and CDR2 is FQNEAQ in the germline V gene (reference sequence). This CDR3 contains 14 residues. CDR3 protein: CASSLDGTNQPQHF. In DNA form, the CDR3 reads TGTGCCAGCAGCTTAGATGGGACGAATCAGCCCCAGCATTTT.

The chain links TRBV6-1 to TRBJ1-5; D call uncertain. The CDR3 consists of 15 residues. Germline V gives CDR1 MNHNS, CDR2 SASEGT. Trimming shortened V by 1 base and J by 2 bases, and 9 bases separated the two germline ends. CDR3 nucleotides: TGTGCCAGCAGTGAAGGGTTTCGTGGCAATCAGCCCCAGCATTTT. Translating gives CASSEGFRGNQPQHF.

V and J are TRBV7-2 and TRBJ1-5, with 7 positions matching TRBD1. CDR3 length: 15 amino acids. Looked up from germline, CDR1 is SGHTA and CDR2 is FQGNSA. V was clipped by 1 base and J by 7 bases; unmatched bases: 7. The CDR3 sequence: CASSLVEGAGQPQHF. The CDR3 DNA is TGTGCCAGCAGCTTAGTGGAGGGGGCAGGGCAGCCCCAGCATTTT.

This clone was seen a few times. Other DNA sequences in this specimen translate into the identical CDR3. The V call is TRBV5-1, the J call TRBJ1-1, with D possibly TRBD1 on 5 matching bases. The CDR3 contains 15 residues. V was cut by 0 bases and J by 1 base, with 10 bases left in between. The germline CDR1 and CDR2 sequences are SGHRS and YFSETQ. For the CDR3, the DNA is TGCGCCAGCAGCTTGGAAGGGGCGGGGAACACTGAAGCTTTCTTT. Amino acid sequence: CASSLEGAGNTEAFF. Full variable domain (remainder filled in from reference TRBV5-1 and TRBJ1-1): KAGVTQTPRYLIKTRGQQVTLSCSPISGHRSVSWYQQTPGQGLQFLFEYFSETQRNKGNFPGRFSGRQFSNSRSEMNVSTLELGDSALYLCASSLEGAGNTEAFFGQGTRLTVV.

The chain couples TRBV27 to TRBJ2-5, with unresolved D. The V and J ends lost 6 bases and 4 bases respectively, with 6 bases between them. This CDR3 is built from 11 residues. Germline values: CDR1 MNHEY, CDR2 SMNVEV (reference sequence). This CDR3 reads CASRLGETQYF. The CDR3 coding sequence is TGTGCCAGCAGACTTGGAGAGACCCAGTACTTC.

The chain is built from TRBV27 and TRBJ1-1, with D hard to call. The germline V and J ends were trimmed by 5 bases and 5 bases, with 18 bases remaining between them. CDR1 is MNHEY and CDR2 is SMNVEV in the germline V gene (reference sequence). The CDR3 length is 15 residues. In nucleotides, the CDR3 is TGTGCCAGCAGTCGCTACAGCGACCTTACAACTGAAGCTTTCTTT. It is translated as CASSRYSDLTTEAFF.

The sample holds one count of this clone. This chain links TRBV7-3 with TRBJ2-2; 11 nucleotides match TRBD2. The CDR3 length is 15 residues. Trimming removed 2 bases from V and 5 bases from J; junction bases left unmatched: 1. Germline CDR1 is SGHTA and CDR2 is FQGTGA. The CDR3 bases are TGTGCCAGCAGCTTATGGACTAGCGGGACCGGGGAGCTGTTTTTT. This sequence encodes CASSLWTSGTGELFF.

V gene TRBV27 combines with J gene TRBJ2-3; possibly TRBD2 for D (6 bases). Trimming shortened V by 5 bases and J by 2 bases, and 11 bases separated the two germline ends. This CDR3 has 14 residues. Germline values: CDR1 MNHEY, CDR2 SMNVEV (reference sequence). The CDR3 loop is CASSLREYTDTQYF. The CDR3 region has the DNA TGTGCCAGCAGTCTCCGGGAGTACACAGATACGCAGTATTTT.